This T cell receptor (beta chain) is drawn from a study of cytomegalovirus exposure and HLA in healthy donors. A note on this clone: Its target is unknown.

Study-wide results and caveats: Cytomegalovirus-associated status was assigned to about 150 TCR beta chains.

The germline V gene encodes CDR1 MNHGY and CDR2 SVAAGI. V was trimmed by 0 bases and J by 3 bases, leaving 13 bases between them. The CDR3 consists of 16 residues. Researchers ran the PCR with 60 Vbeta and 13 Jbeta primers. The table came from immunoSEQ multiplex PCR; TCRdb's copy has only in-frame clones and leaves some out. The sample has just under 95,000 clones, just under 85% seen once. The specimen was PBMCs. The V and J genes are TRBV6-9 and TRBJ2-3; possible D gene TRBD1, 7 bases. This clonotype was sampled from a woman between 18 and 29 years old in good health and CMV-seropositive. CDR3 protein: CASSYSRDSGTDTQYF. The CDR3 nucleotides are TGTGCCAGCAGTTATTCGCGGGACAGCGGGACAGATACGCAGTATTTT.